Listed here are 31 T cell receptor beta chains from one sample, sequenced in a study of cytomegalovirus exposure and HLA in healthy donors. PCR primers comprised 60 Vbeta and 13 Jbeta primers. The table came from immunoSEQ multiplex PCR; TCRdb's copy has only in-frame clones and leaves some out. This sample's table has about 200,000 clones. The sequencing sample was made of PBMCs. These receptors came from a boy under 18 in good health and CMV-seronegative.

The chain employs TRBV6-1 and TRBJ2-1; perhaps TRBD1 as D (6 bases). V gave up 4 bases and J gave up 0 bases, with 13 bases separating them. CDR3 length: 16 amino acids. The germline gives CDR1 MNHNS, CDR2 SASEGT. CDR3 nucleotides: TGTGCCAGCAGTGTCCAGGGGCCGAACTCCTACAATGAGCAGTTCTTC. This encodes CASSVQGPNSYNEQFF.

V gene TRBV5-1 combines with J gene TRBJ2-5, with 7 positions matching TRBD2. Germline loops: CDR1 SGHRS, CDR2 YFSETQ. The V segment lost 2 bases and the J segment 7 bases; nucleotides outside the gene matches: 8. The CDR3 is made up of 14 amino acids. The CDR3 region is CASSFKTGEGTQYF. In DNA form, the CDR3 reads TGCGCCAGCAGCTTTAAAACGGGGGAGGGGACCCAGTACTTC.

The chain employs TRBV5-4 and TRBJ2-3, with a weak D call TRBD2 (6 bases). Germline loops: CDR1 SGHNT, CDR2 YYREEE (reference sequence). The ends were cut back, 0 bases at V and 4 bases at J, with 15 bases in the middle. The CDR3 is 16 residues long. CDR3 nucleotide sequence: TGTGCCAGCAGCTTGGGGGCAGGGAGGTTTGCAGATACGCAGTATTTT. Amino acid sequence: CASSLGAGRFADTQYF.

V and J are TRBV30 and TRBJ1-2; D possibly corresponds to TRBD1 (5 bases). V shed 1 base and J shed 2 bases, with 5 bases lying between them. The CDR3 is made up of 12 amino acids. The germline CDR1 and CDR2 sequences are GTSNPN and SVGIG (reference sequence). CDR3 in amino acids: CAWSAGNYGYTF. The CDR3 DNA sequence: TGTGCCTGGAGTGCAGGGAACTATGGCTACACCTTC.

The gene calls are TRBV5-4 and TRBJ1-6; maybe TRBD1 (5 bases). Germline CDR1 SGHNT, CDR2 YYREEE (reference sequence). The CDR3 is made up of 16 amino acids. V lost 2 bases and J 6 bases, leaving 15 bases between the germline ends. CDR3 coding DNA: TGTGCCAGCAGCTTCGGATTTGGGGGGTTTAATTCACCCCTCCACTTT. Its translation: CASSFGFGGFNSPLHF.

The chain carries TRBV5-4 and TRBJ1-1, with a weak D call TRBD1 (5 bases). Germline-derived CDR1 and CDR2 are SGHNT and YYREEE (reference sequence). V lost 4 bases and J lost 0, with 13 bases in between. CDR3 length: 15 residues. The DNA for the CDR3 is TGTGCCAGCAGCCTAGCGACAGTCCTGAACACTGAAGCTTTCTTT. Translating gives CASSLATVLNTEAFF.

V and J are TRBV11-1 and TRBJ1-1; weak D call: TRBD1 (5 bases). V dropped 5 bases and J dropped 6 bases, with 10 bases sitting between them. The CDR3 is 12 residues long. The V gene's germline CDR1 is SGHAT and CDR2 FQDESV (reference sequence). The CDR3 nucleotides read TGTGCCAGCAGCGGCGCGACAGCTGAAGCTTTCTTT. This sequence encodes CASSGATAEAFF.

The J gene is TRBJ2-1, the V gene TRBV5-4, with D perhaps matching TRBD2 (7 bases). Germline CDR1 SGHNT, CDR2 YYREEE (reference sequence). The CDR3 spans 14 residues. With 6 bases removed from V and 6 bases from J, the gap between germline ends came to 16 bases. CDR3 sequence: CASISGGEVNEQFF. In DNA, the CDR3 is TGTGCCAGCATCTCGGGGGGCGAAGTCAATGAGCAGTTCTTC. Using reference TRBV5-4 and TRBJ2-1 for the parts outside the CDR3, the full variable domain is ETGVTQSPTHLIKTRGQQVTLRCSSQSGHNTVSWYQQALGQGPQFIFQYYREEENGRGNFPPRFSGLQFPNYSSELNVNALELDDSALYLCASISGGEVNEQFFGPGTRLTVL.

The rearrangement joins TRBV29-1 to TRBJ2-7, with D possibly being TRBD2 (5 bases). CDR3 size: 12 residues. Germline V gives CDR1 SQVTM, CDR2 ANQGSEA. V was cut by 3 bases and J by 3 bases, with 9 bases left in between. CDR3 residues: CSVDRGNYEQYF. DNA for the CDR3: TGCAGCGTTGATAGAGGGAACTACGAGCAGTACTTC.

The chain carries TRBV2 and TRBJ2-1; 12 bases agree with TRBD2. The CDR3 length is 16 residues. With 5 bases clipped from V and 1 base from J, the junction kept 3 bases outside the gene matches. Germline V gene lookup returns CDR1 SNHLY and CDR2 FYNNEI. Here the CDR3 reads CASSLTSGGSYNEQFF. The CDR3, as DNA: TGTGCCAGCAGTCTAACTAGCGGGGGGTCCTACAATGAGCAGTTCTTC.

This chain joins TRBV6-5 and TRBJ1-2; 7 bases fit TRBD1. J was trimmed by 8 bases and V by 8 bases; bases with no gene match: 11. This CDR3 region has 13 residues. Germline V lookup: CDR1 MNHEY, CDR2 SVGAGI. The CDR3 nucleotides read TGTGCCAGCGGCGCCAGGGGGTTTCAGGGCTACACCTTC. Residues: CASGARGFQGYTF.

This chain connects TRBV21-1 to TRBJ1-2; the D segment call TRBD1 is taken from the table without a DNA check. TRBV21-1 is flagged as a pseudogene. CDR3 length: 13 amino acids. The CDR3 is CASSKAHRAGYTF. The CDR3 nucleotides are TGTGCCAGCAGCAAAGCCCACAGAGCAGGCTACACCTTC.

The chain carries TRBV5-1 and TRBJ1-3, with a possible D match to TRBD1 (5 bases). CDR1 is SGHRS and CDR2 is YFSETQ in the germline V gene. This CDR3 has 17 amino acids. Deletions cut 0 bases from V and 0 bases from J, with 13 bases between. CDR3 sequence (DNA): TGCGCCAGCAGCTTGGCCAGGGATTCGGACTCTGGAAACACCATATATTTT. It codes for CASSLARDSDSGNTIYF.

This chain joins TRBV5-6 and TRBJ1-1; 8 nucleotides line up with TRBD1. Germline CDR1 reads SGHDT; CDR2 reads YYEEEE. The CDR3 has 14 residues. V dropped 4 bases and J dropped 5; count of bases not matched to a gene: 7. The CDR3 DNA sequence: TGTGCCAGCAGCCGTTCAGGGGGCGCGACTGAAGCTTTCTTT. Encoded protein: CASSRSGGATEAFF.

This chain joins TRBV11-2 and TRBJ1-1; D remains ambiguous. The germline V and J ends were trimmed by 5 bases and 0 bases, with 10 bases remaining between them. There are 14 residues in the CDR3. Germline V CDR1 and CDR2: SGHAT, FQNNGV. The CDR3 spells CASSIELLNTEAFF. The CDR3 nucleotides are TGTGCCAGCAGCATTGAACTCCTGAACACTGAAGCTTTCTTT.

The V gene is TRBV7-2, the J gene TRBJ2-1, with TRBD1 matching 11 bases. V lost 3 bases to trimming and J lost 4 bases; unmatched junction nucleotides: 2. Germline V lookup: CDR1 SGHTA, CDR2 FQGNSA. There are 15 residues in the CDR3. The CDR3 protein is CASSFGTGGYNEQFF. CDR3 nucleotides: TGTGCCAGCAGCTTTGGGACAGGGGGGTACAATGAGCAGTTCTTC. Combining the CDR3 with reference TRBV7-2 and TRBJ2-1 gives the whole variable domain GAGVSQSPSNKVTEKGKDVELRCDPISGHTALYWYRQSLGQGLEFLIYFQGNSAPDKSGLPSDRFSAERTGGSVSTLTIQRTQQEDSAVYLCASSFGTGGYNEQFFGPGTRLTVL.

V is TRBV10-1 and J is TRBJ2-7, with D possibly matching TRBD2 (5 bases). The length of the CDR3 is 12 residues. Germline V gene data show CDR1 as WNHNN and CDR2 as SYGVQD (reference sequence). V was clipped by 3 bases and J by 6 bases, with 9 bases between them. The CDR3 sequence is CASSDPGSEQYF. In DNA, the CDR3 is TGCGCCAGCAGTGACCCGGGGAGCGAGCAGTACTTC.

The CDR3 nucleotides read TGTGCCAGCAGTGTCGGACTAGCGGGGGGCACAGATACGCAGTATTTT. It yields the protein CASSVGLAGGTDTQYF. The chain uses TRBV27 and TRBJ2-3; 13 positions match TRBD2. Germline loops: CDR1 MNHEY, CDR2 SMNVEV (reference sequence). V lost 5 bases to trimming and J lost 1 base; unmatched junction nucleotides: 3. The CDR3 extends over 16 amino acids.

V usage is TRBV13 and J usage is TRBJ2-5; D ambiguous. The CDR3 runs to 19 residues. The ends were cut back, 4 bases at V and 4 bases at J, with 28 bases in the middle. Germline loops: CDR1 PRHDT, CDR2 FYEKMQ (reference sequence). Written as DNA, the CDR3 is TGTGCCAGCAGCTCATCTAATCCTCCCGGGTCGGCGCGTGGAGAGACCCAGTACTTC. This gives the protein CASSSSNPPGSARGETQYF.

CDR3 region: CASSLVAGGNTEAFF. DNA of the CDR3: TGTGCCAGCAGTTTGGTTGCAGGGGGGAACACTGAAGCTTTCTTT. This chain joins TRBV27 and TRBJ1-1; 7 bases fit TRBD1. V trimming: 3 bases; J trimming: 1 base; junction bases outside the gene matches: 5. This CDR3 has 15 amino acids. The germline V gene has CDR1 MNHEY and CDR2 SMNVEV (reference sequence).

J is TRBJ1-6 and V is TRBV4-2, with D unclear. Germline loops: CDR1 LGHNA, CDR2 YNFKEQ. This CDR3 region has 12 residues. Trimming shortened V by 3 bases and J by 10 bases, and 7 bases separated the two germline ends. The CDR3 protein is CASSHLSSPLHF. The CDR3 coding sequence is TGTGCCAGCAGCCATCTTAGCTCACCCCTCCACTTT.

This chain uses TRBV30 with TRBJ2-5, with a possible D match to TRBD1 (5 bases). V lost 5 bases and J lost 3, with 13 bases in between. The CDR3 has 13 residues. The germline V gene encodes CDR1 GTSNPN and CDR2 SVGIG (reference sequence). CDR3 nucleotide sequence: TGTGCCTGGGGTTCAGGGCTAGAAGAGACCCAGTACTTC. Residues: CAWGSGLEETQYF.

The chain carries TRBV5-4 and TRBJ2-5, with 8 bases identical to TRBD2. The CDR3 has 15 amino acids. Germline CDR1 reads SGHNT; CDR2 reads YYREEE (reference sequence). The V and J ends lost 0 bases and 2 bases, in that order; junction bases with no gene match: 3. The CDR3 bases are TGTGCCAGCAGCTTGGTGTTAGCGGGGCAAGAGACCCAGTACTTC. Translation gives CASSLVLAGQETQYF.

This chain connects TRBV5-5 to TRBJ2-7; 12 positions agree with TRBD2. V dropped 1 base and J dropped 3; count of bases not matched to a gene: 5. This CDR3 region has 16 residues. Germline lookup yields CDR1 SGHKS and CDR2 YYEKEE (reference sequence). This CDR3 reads CASSLPGLAGVYEQYF. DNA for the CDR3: TGTGCCAGCAGCTTGCCGGGACTAGCGGGCGTCTACGAGCAGTACTTC.

Written as DNA, the CDR3 is TGTGCCAGCAGCCCTGACTGGAACTCCTACGAGCAGTACTTC. Translated, it gives CASSPDWNSYEQYF. The V call is TRBV5-8, the J call TRBJ2-7; no definite D call. Germline V gene lookup returns CDR1 SGHTS and CDR2 YDEGEE. V was clipped by 4 bases and J by 0 bases, with 11 bases between them. The CDR3 runs to 14 residues.

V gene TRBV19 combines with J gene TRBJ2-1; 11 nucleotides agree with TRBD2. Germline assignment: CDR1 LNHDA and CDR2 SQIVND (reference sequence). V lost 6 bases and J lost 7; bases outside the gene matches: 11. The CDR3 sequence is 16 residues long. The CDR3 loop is CASRERLAGGVNEQFF. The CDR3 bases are TGTGCCAGTAGGGAGCGTCTAGCGGGGGGCGTAAATGAGCAGTTCTTC.

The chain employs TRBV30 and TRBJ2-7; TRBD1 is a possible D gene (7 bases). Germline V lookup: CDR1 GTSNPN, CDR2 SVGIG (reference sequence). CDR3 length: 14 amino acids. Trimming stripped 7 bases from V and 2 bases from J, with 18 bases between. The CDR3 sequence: CASQGGLGTYEQYF. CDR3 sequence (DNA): TGTGCCTCCCAGGGGGGATTAGGGACCTACGAGCAGTACTTC.

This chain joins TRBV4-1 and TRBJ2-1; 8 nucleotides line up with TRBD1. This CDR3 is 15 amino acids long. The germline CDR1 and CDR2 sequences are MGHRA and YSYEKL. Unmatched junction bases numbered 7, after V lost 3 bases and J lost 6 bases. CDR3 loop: CASSHLRTGPNEQFF. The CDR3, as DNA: TGCGCCAGCAGCCATCTCAGGACAGGGCCCAATGAGCAGTTCTTC.

This chain's CDR3 is CASSLLTREETQYF. CDR3 coding DNA: TGTGCCAGCAGCTTACTTACGAGGGAGGAGACCCAGTACTTC. The rearrangement uses TRBV7-2 and TRBJ2-5, with D maybe TRBD2 (5 bases). The germline V gene has CDR1 SGHTA and CDR2 FQGNSA. The V gene lost 2 bases and the J gene lost 5 bases, with 12 bases spanning the gap. This CDR3 region has 14 residues.

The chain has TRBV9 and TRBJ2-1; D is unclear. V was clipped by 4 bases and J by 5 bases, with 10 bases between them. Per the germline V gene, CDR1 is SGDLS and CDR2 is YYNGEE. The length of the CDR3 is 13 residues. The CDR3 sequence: CASSSVINNEQFF. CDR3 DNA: TGTGCCAGCAGCTCGGTGATAAACAATGAGCAGTTCTTC. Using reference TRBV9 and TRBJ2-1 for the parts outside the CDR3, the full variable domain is DSGVTQTPKHLITATGQRVTLRCSPRSGDLSVYWYQQSLDQGLQFLIQYYNGEERAKGNILERFSAQQFPDLHSELNLSSLELGDSALYFCASSSVINNEQFFGPGTRLTVL.

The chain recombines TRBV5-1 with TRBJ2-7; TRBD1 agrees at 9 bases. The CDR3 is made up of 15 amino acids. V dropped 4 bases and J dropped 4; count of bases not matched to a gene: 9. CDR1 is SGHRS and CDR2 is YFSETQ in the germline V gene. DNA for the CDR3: TGCGCCAGCAGCACGGGACAGGGTAGTGGGTACGAGCAGTACTTC. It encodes CASSTGQGSGYEQYF.